A single sample gave rise to the 32 T cell receptor beta chains below, sequenced in a study of metastatic and nonmetastatic thyroid tumors. Thyroid surgery was preceded by no treatment in any patient. TCRdb reanalyzed the PCR reads via MiXCR. The profile shows roughly 40,000 clones, around 24% of them singletons. Sequenced input: tumor tissue. The source of these receptors is a female donor with papillary thyroid cancer or a benign thyroid nodule (not recorded which). Some clones in this sample may be carry-over from other donors' samples.

This clone was picked up many times. V gene TRBV7-9 combines with J gene TRBJ2-3; possible D gene TRBD2, 6 bases. CDR1 SEHNR and CDR2 FQNEAQ come from the germline V gene (reference sequence). Trimming cost V 3 bases and J 8 bases, with 15 bases left between them. This CDR3 has 14 residues. The CDR3 is CASSFDRGMGTQYF. In DNA form, the CDR3 reads TGTGCCAGCAGCTTTGATCGGGGGATGGGTACGCAGTATTTT.

This clone was detected a few times. Its ends do not fully match the called genes, so a read error is possible. In DNA, the CDR3 is TGCGCCAGCAGCTACTGGCTGGGACAGGGGGCGCCTGGGGCCAACGCCCTGACTTTC. Translating gives CASSYWLGQGAPGANALTF. The chain combines TRBV5-1 with TRBJ2-6; 12 nucleotides line up with TRBD1. This CDR3 contains 19 residues. The germline gives CDR1 SGHRS, CDR2 YFSETQ.

On this clone itself: One end of the junction does not line up with germline, which may come from a read error. The chain couples TRBV7-7 to TRBJ2-2, with D unresolved. Germline CDR1 is SSHAT and CDR2 is FNYEAQ (reference sequence). The CDR3 runs to 14 residues. The CDR3 DNA reads TGTGCTAGCAGCTTACGGATTAACACCGGGGAGCTGTTTTTT. It specifies CASSLRINTGELFF.

This clone has only a few counts. One junction end does not reproduce the germline sequence, and a read error may be involved. This chain joins TRBV28 and TRBJ2-7; D may be TRBD2 (6 bases). Germline V gives CDR1 MDHEN, CDR2 SYDVKM. This CDR3 has 15 amino acids. CDR3 protein: CVSRSTSWVSYEQYF. The CDR3 nucleotides read TGTGTCAGCAGATCTACTAGCTGGGTCTCCTACGAGCAGTACTTC.

The genes are TRBV20-1 and TRBJ2-3; 11 bases fit TRBD2. The J segment lost 1 base and the V segment lost 5 bases, leaving 11 bases of the junction unmatched. This CDR3 contains 17 residues. Germline assignment: CDR1 DFQATT and CDR2 SNEGSKA (reference sequence). The CDR3 coding sequence is TGCAGTGCTCTCGGTCTACTAGCGGGAGAGGGCACAGATACGCAGTATTTT. Residues: CSALGLLAGEGTDTQYF.

This clone appeared many times. The V gene is TRBV25-1, the J gene TRBJ2-1, with no clear D. From germline, CDR1 is MGHDK and CDR2 SYGVNS. The CDR3 has 14 residues. The germline V and J ends were trimmed by 7 bases and 5 bases, with 15 bases remaining between them. CDR3 sequence: CASKSKGGNNEQFF. The CDR3, as DNA: TGTGCCAGCAAGTCAAAGGGCGGTAACAATGAGCAGTTCTTC.

In this sample, this clone turned up a few times. The V gene is TRBV20-1, the J gene TRBJ1-1, with D perhaps TRBD1 (6 bases). The CDR3 is 13 residues long. Looked up from germline, CDR1 is DFQATT and CDR2 is SNEGSKA (reference sequence). V was cut by 2 bases and J by 11 bases, with 18 bases left in between. CDR3 coding DNA: TGCAGTGCTAGAACGCTCCGGGACATGGTCGCTTTCTTT. It specifies CSARTLRDMVAFF.

This clone was counted many times. The V and J genes are TRBV20-1 and TRBJ2-3, with 8 positions matching TRBD2. The CDR3 runs to 16 residues. CDR1 is DFQATT and CDR2 is SNEGSKA in the germline V gene (reference sequence). V lost 1 base to trimming and J lost 3 bases; unmatched junction nucleotides: 9. The CDR3 is CSARVPASGRTDTQYF. The CDR3 nucleotides are TGCAGTGCTAGAGTGCCTGCTAGCGGGCGGACAGATACGCAGTATTTT.

This clone was seen many times. The CDR3 coding sequence is TGTGCCAGCAGTTCCTCAGGGGGCTCCTACAATGAGCAGTTCTTC. As protein: CASSSSGGSYNEQFF. The chain has TRBV7-6 and TRBJ2-1; TRBD1 matches 7 bases. With V trimmed by 6 bases and J by 0 bases, 5 bases remained unmatched. The CDR3 is 15 residues long. Per the germline V gene, CDR1 is SGHVS and CDR2 is FNYEAQ.

This clone appeared many times. V gene TRBV11-2 combines with J gene TRBJ2-2; D not certain. This CDR3 is 13 amino acids long. V lost 5 bases and J 1 base, leaving 5 bases between the germline ends. The germline V gene has CDR1 SGHAT and CDR2 FQNNGV. CDR3 sequence reads: CASSRQNTGELFF. Here the CDR3 DNA reads TGTGCCAGCAGCCGACAGAACACCGGGGAGCTGTTTTTT.

The table lists this clone with many counts. The chain recombines TRBV30 with TRBJ1-2, with D unresolved. Per the germline V gene, CDR1 is GTSNPN and CDR2 is SVGIG (reference sequence). V lost 0 bases, J lost 1 base, and 12 bases lay in between. CDR3 size: 15 residues. DNA of the CDR3: TGTGCCTGGAGTGTACTTAACAGCTTTAACTATGGCTACACCTTC. Translating it yields CAWSVLNSFNYGYTF. Drawing the rest from reference TRBV30 and TRBJ1-2, the complete variable domain is SQTIHQWPATLVQPVGSPLSLECTVEGTSNPNLYWYRQAAGRGLQLLFYSVGIGQISSEVPQNLSASRPQDRQFILSSKKLLLSDSGFYLCAWSVLNSFNYGYTFGSGTRLTVV.

Only a few counts were recorded for this clone. The chain has TRBV6-1 and TRBJ2-7; D unresolved. The CDR3 is 15 amino acids. V was trimmed by 7 bases and J by 0 bases, leaving 16 bases between them. The V gene's germline CDR1 is MNHNS and CDR2 SASEGT. The CDR3 loop reads CASTNGPLSSYEQYF. Written as DNA, the CDR3 is TGTGCCAGCACCAACGGTCCCCTAAGCTCCTACGAGCAGTACTTC.

The chain links TRBV5-1 to TRBJ2-7, with 9 bases identical to TRBD2. The CDR3 runs 15 residues. The V gene's germline CDR1 is SGHRS and CDR2 YFSETQ. With 3 bases clipped from V and 5 bases from J, the junction kept 9 bases outside the gene matches. CDR3 protein: CASSSTSGGSNEQYF. CDR3 in DNA: TGCGCCAGCAGCTCGACTAGCGGAGGGTCGAACGAGCAGTACTTC. Together with reference TRBV5-1 and TRBJ2-7, the CDR3 gives the full variable domain: KAGVTQTPRYLIKTRGQQVTLSCSPISGHRSVSWYQQTPGQGLQFLFEYFSETQRNKGNFPGRFSGRQFSNSRSEMNVSTLELGDSALYLCASSSTSGGSNEQYFGPGTRLTVT.

This clone was counted ten times or more. The chain couples TRBV20-1 to TRBJ2-3, with 8 bases fitting TRBD1. There are 15 residues in the CDR3. The junction had 8 bases not matched to a gene; V was cut back by 5 bases and J by 1 base. The germline gives CDR1 DFQATT, CDR2 SNEGSKA (reference sequence). The CDR3 is CSAENLTGGTDTQYF. CDR3 DNA sequence: TGCAGTGCTGAGAACTTGACAGGGGGCACAGATACGCAGTATTTT.

CDR3 DNA: TGCAGTGTGCGGGGGAGCTACCAGTCCTACGAGCAGTACTTC. Its translation is CSVRGSYQSYEQYF. V and J are TRBV20-1 and TRBJ2-7; 7 bases align to TRBD2. The CDR3 length is 14 residues. The V and J ends lost 7 bases and 1 base, in that order; junction bases with no gene match: 10. Germline V gene data show CDR1 as DFQATT and CDR2 as SNEGSKA (reference sequence).

In its sample, this clone was seen a few times. The chain carries TRBV10-1 and TRBJ2-7, with 7 bases fitting TRBD1. This CDR3 contains 12 residues. Unmatched junction bases numbered 7, after V lost 8 bases and J lost 6 bases. Germline V CDR1 and CDR2: WNHNN, SYGVQD (reference sequence). This chain's CDR3 is CASGNRGGEQYV. CDR3 bases: TGCGCCAGCGGTAACAGGGGCGGCGAGCAGTACGTC.

This clone showed up many times. The chain recombines TRBV11-2 with TRBJ2-5, with D perhaps TRBD1 (6 bases). From germline, CDR1 is SGHAT and CDR2 FQNNGV. V was pared by 6 bases and J by 3 bases, with 11 bases between. This CDR3 contains 13 residues. CDR3 in DNA: TGTGCCAGCAGTTTACAGGGCAAAGAGACCCAGTACTTC. Protein sequence: CASSLQGKETQYF. The complete variable domain, with remaining parts taken from reference TRBV11-2 and TRBJ2-5, reads EAGVAQSPRYKIIEKRQSVAFWCNPISGHATLYWYQQILGQGPKLLIQFQNNGVVDDSQLPKDRFSAERLKGVDSTLKIQPAKLEDSAVYLCASSLQGKETQYFGPGTRLLVL.

This clone was counted a few times. The V call is TRBV6-1, the J call TRBJ2-7; 11 nucleotides match TRBD1. The CDR3 is 15 residues long. Looked up from germline, CDR1 is MNHNS and CDR2 is SASEGT. The J segment lost 4 bases and the V segment lost 5 bases, leaving 7 bases of the junction unmatched. CDR3 sequence reads: CASSTQGTGGYEQYF. Here the CDR3 DNA reads TGTGCCAGCAGTACCCAAGGGACAGGGGGTTACGAGCAGTACTTC.

In this sample, this clone turned up many times. The rearrangement joins TRBV6-2 or TRBV6-3 to TRBJ2-1, with a possible D match to TRBD2 (6 bases). Trimming took 5 bases from V and 0 from J, leaving 14 bases between them. CDR3 length: 16 amino acids. Germline CDR1 reads MNHEY; CDR2 reads SVGEGT. CDR3: CASSPTSPDSYNEQFF. The CDR3 DNA is TGTGCCAGCAGTCCAACTAGCCCGGACTCCTACAATGAGCAGTTCTTC.

This clone came up many times. The chain is built from TRBV4-1 and TRBJ1-1; no clear D. The CDR3 covers 18 residues. V lost 3 bases and J 4 bases, leaving 24 bases between the germline ends. Per germline, CDR1 MGHRA and CDR2 YSYEKL. Here the CDR3 reads CASSQDPRRAFAATEAFF. The CDR3 bases are TGCGCCAGCAGCCAGGATCCCAGGAGGGCCTTCGCCGCCACTGAAGCTTTCTTT.

As to this clone: Possible read error: a much larger clone is one base away. The chain joins TRBV29-1 to TRBJ2-2; possibly TRBD2 for D (6 bases). Germline CDR1 reads SQVTM; CDR2 reads ANQGSEA. The CDR3 is 13 amino acids. The CDR3 DNA follows: TGCAGAGCCGGGACTCCCAACACCGGGGAGCTGTTTTTT. Translation gives CRAGTPNTGELFF.

The rearrangement joins TRBV5-1 to TRBJ2-7, with TRBD1 matching over 10 bases. V was pared by 6 bases and J by 7 bases, with 7 bases of the junction left unmatched. Germline lookup yields CDR1 SGHRS and CDR2 YFSETQ. The CDR3 loop spans 13 amino acids. The CDR3 nucleotides read TGCGCCAGCAAAAGACAGGGGGCGTGGGAGCAGTACTTC. It specifies CASKRQGAWEQYF.

This rearrangement joins TRBV19 to TRBJ2-7, with TRBD1 identical over 9 bases. Trimming removed 5 bases from V and 4 bases from J; junction bases left unmatched: 6. The CDR3 runs 14 residues. Looked up from germline, CDR1 is LNHDA and CDR2 is SQIVND (reference sequence). CDR3 nucleotide sequence: TGTGCCAGTAGTGGTCGGGACAGGGTTTACGAGCAGTACTTC. Its translation: CASSGRDRVYEQYF. The entire variable domain, with the rest obtained from reference TRBV19 and TRBJ2-7, is as follows: DGGITQSPKYLFRKEGQNVTLSCEQNLNHDAMYWYRQDPGQGLRLIYYSQIVNDFQKGDIAEGYSVSREKKESFPLTVTSAQKNPTAFYLCASSGRDRVYEQYFGPGTRLTVT.

The V gene is TRBV13, the J gene TRBJ2-1; D is ambiguous. This CDR3 spans 12 amino acids. Trimming took 0 bases from V and 6 from J, leaving 3 bases between them. The V gene's germline CDR1 is PRHDT and CDR2 FYEKMQ (reference sequence). The CDR3 DNA follows: TGTGCCAGCAGCTTAGGTGGCAATGAGCAGTTCTTC. Encoded protein: CASSLGGNEQFF.

Only a few counts were recorded for this clone. The chain carries TRBV6-1 and TRBJ2-3, with 12 bases matching TRBD2. The CDR3 spans 15 residues. Trimming at V came to 8 bases and at J to 4 bases, leaving 7 bases not matched to a gene. In germline, CDR1 is MNHNS, CDR2 SASEGT. DNA of the CDR3: TGTGCCAGCCTAAGACTAGCGGGGGATCCAGATACGCAGTATTTT. This codes for CASLRLAGDPDTQYF.

This sequence joins TRBV20-1 and TRBJ2-3; a weak D match, TRBD2 (6 bases). Germline assignment: CDR1 DFQATT and CDR2 SNEGSKA (reference sequence). V was clipped by 2 bases and J by 5 bases, with 8 bases between them. CDR3 size: 12 residues. CDR3 bases: TGCAGTGCTAGAAAGCGGGTAGATACGCAGTATTTT. Translated: CSARKRVDTQYF.

The rearrangement uses TRBV19 and TRBJ2-4; D may correspond to TRBD1 or TRBD2 (7 bases each). CDR1 is LNHDA, CDR2 SQIVND, per germline (reference sequence). The V end was cut by 3 bases, the J end by 1 base, with 10 bases between. This CDR3 is built from 15 residues. CDR3 nucleotide sequence: TGTGCCAGTAGTATCCAGGGGGGGGCCAAAAACATTCAGTACTTC. Residues: CASSIQGGAKNIQYF.

V usage is TRBV5-1 and J usage is TRBJ1-2; D may be TRBD1 (5 bases). This CDR3 comprises 13 residues. V lost 0 bases, J lost 6 bases, and 9 bases lay in between. Germline values: CDR1 SGHRS, CDR2 YFSETQ. The CDR3 protein is CASSLGPGDGYTF. In DNA form, the CDR3 reads TGCGCCAGCAGCTTGGGTCCGGGGGATGGCTACACCTTC.

The rearrangement joins TRBV6-4 to TRBJ2-7, with TRBD2 matching 8 bases. The junction had 9 bases not matched to a gene; V was cut back by 6 bases and J by 2 bases. Germline V gene sequence: CDR1 MRHNA, CDR2 SNTAGT. CDR3 length equals 15 residues. CDR3 coding DNA: TGTGCCAGCAGGCTCGGGTCTAGCGGGCCCTACGAGCAGTACTTC. Amino acid sequence: CASRLGSSGPYEQYF.

This clone has more than one count but fewer than ten. The chain has TRBV20-1 and TRBJ2-7; TRBD2 matches at 16 bases. The CDR3 has 17 amino acids. V was pared by 4 bases and J by 5 bases, with 11 bases of the junction left unmatched. Germline assignment: CDR1 DFQATT and CDR2 SNEGSKA (reference sequence). In DNA form, the CDR3 reads TGCAGTGCTACCAACGGGACTAGCGGGAGGGCCGTTAACGAGCAGTACTTC. Its protein is CSATNGTSGRAVNEQYF.

This clone was seen many times. J is TRBJ1-1 and V is TRBV3-1; no clear D. Trimming removed 1 base at V and 0 bases at J, with 6 bases between. The germline CDR1 and CDR2 sequences are LGHDT and YNNKEL (reference sequence). This CDR3 comprises 14 residues. The CDR3 DNA reads as TGTGCCAGCAGCCAAGGACGGTTGAACACTGAAGCTTTCTTT. Protein: CASSQGRLNTEAFF.

In its sample, this clone ranks as medium-sized. This same CDR3 is encoded by further DNA sequences in the sample. The chain carries TRBV28 and TRBJ1-4, with a possible D match to TRBD1 (6 bases). The germline V and J ends were trimmed by 4 bases and 7 bases, with 16 bases remaining between them. The CDR3 consists of 15 residues. Germline values: CDR1 MDHEN, CDR2 SYDVKM. CDR3 nucleotide sequence: TGTGCCAGCAGTTGGGAAGGGGGGCGAGTTGAAAAACTGTTTTTT. Protein sequence: CASSWEGGRVEKLFF.